These 20 T cell receptor beta chains share one sample of origin, sequenced in a study of beta chain features in type 1 diabetes. The sequenced template was cDNA made from the entire isolated RNA. Sequencing was performed with immunoSEQ multiplex PCR; in TCRdb, only in-frame clones are kept and a portion is missing. The table lists around 190,000 clones, approximately 13% of them singletons, with around 0.63% in the top ten. Sequenced: central memory CD4+ T cells from blood. The receptors derive from a woman younger than 30 in good health.

The chain uses TRBV28 and TRBJ2-1; 12 nucleotides align to TRBD2. The V gene's germline CDR1 is MDHEN and CDR2 SYDVKM. The CDR3 sequence is 14 residues long. V shed 7 bases, J shed 8 bases, and the junction held 6 bases outside the gene matches. The CDR3 sequence is CASTASGREDEQFF. CDR3 nucleotides: TGTGCCAGCACAGCTAGCGGGAGGGAGGATGAGCAGTTCTTC.

The chain is built from TRBV18 and TRBJ1-1, with 7 bases matching TRBD1. In germline, CDR1 is KGHSH, CDR2 LQKENI. CDR3 length: 17 amino acids. Trimming at V came to 0 bases and at J to 1 base, leaving 8 bases not matched to a gene. The CDR3 nucleotides are TGTGCCAGCTCACCACCGGGACAGTCGCTGAAGAACACTGAAGCTTTCTTT. Its protein is CASSPPGQSLKNTEAFF.

The V and J genes are TRBV29-1 and TRBJ1-2; tentative D call: TRBD1 (5 bases). The CDR3 is 14 amino acids. The V gene lost 5 bases and the J gene lost 5 bases, with 18 bases spanning the gap. Germline-derived CDR1 and CDR2 are SQVTM and ANQGSEA. The CDR3, as DNA: TGCAGCGTTTTCGGTAGGGGCCTAGGGTATGGCTACACCTTC. This encodes CSVFGRGLGYGYTF.

This clone has a handful of counts. The gene calls are TRBV28 and TRBJ1-5, with TRBD1 identical over 9 bases. Looked up from germline, CDR1 is MDHEN and CDR2 is SYDVKM. After removal of 4 bases from V and 5 bases from J, the junction contained 6 bases not matched to a gene. The CDR3 contains 15 residues. The CDR3 region has the DNA TGTGCCAGCAGTTCCGGGACAGGGCTACATCAGCCCCAGCATTTT. Amino acids: CASSSGTGLHQPQHF.

The gene calls are TRBV7-9 and TRBJ2-3; 9 bases line up with TRBD1. Germline V CDR1 and CDR2: SEHNR, FQNEAQ (reference sequence). The CDR3 runs to 15 residues. V shed 5 bases, J shed 0 bases, and the junction held 3 bases outside the gene matches. Written as DNA, the CDR3 is TGTGCCAGCAGCGGGACAGGGTGGAGCACAGATACGCAGTATTTT. It specifies CASSGTGWSTDTQYF.

In this sample, this clone turned up a few times. This chain connects TRBV30 to TRBJ2-3, with D hard to call. Per the germline V gene, CDR1 is GTSNPN and CDR2 is SVGIG (reference sequence). CDR3 length: 15 amino acids. V was pared by 1 base and J by 2 bases, with 13 bases between. In nucleotides, the CDR3 is TGTGCCTGGAGTGCCCCAGGATTTTCCACAGATACGCAGTATTTT. The encoded protein is CAWSAPGFSTDTQYF. The full variable domain, its missing parts supplied by reference TRBV30 and TRBJ2-3, is SQTIHQWPATLVQPVGSPLSLECTVEGTSNPNLYWYRQAAGRGLQLLFYSVGIGQISSEVPQNLSASRPQDRQFILSSKKLLLSDSGFYLCAWSAPGFSTDTQYFGPGTRLTVL.

This clone was detected a few times. J is TRBJ1-2 and V is TRBV5-1; D remains ambiguous. CDR1 is SGHRS and CDR2 is YFSETQ in the germline V gene. CDR3 length: 13 amino acids. The V gene lost 0 bases and the J gene lost 5 bases, with 8 bases spanning the gap. CDR3 sequence (DNA): TGCGCCAGCAGCTTGGTCCCCGAGTATGGCTACACCTTC. Translation: CASSLVPEYGYTF.

The genes are TRBV28 and TRBJ2-3; 11 nucleotides agree with TRBD1. This CDR3 is 14 amino acids long. Germline loops: CDR1 MDHEN, CDR2 SYDVKM. With V trimmed by 6 bases and J by 4 bases, 3 bases remained unmatched. In nucleotides, the CDR3 is TGTGCCAGCAGCTGGGACAGGGGGGCAGATACGCAGTATTTT. Residues: CASSWDRGADTQYF. Full variable domain (rest looked up from reference TRBV28 and TRBJ2-3): DVKVTQSSRYLVKRTGEKVFLECVQDMDHENMFWYRQDPGLGLRLIYFSYDVKMKEKGDIPEGYSVSREKKERFSLILESASTNQTSMYLCASSWDRGADTQYFGPGTRLTVL.

V and J are TRBV28 and TRBJ1-5, with D possibly being TRBD1 (5 bases). The germline CDR1 and CDR2 sequences are MDHEN and SYDVKM. V lost 5 bases to trimming and J lost 2 bases, with 10 bases between them. This CDR3 region has 14 residues. The CDR3 bases are TGTGCCAGCAGTGCAGGGTTAGGCAATCAGCCCCAGCATTTT. It specifies CASSAGLGNQPQHF.

The rearrangement joins TRBV9 to TRBJ2-1; the D is unclear. V gave up 2 bases and J gave up 8 bases, with 8 bases separating them. The CDR3 is 12 residues long. Looked up from germline, CDR1 is SGDLS and CDR2 is YYNGEE. The DNA for the CDR3 is TGTGCCAGCAGCGTGGAGCATTATGAGCAGTTCTTC. Translating it yields CASSVEHYEQFF.

The rearrangement links TRBV28 to TRBJ2-7; 8 bases map to TRBD2. This CDR3 is 14 amino acids long. V lost 2 bases, J lost 6 bases, and 6 bases stayed unmatched. Germline assignment: CDR1 MDHEN and CDR2 SYDVKM. The CDR3 here is CASSLGGRRGEQYF. CDR3 nucleotides: TGTGCCAGCAGTTTAGGCGGGAGGAGGGGCGAGCAGTACTTC.

In this sample, this clone turned up a few times. The rearrangement links TRBV29-1 to TRBJ2-7; D call uncertain. The ends were cut back, 6 bases at V and 0 bases at J, with 12 bases in the middle. CDR3 length equals 13 residues. Per the germline V gene, CDR1 is SQVTM and CDR2 is ANQGSEA. The CDR3 region is CSVESSDSYEQYF. DNA of the CDR3: TGCAGCGTGGAGTCTTCGGACTCCTACGAGCAGTACTTC.

This clone was seen more than once but under ten times. The rearrangement uses TRBV28 and TRBJ2-7; D unclear. The CDR3 consists of 12 residues. Germline loops: CDR1 MDHEN, CDR2 SYDVKM. Trimming removed 2 bases at V and 7 bases at J, with 9 bases between. The CDR3 spells CASSLTRLEQYF. The CDR3 DNA reads as TGTGCCAGCAGTTTAACGAGGTTGGAGCAGTACTTC. The complete variable domain, with remaining parts taken from reference TRBV28 and TRBJ2-7, reads DVKVTQSSRYLVKRTGEKVFLECVQDMDHENMFWYRQDPGLGLRLIYFSYDVKMKEKGDIPEGYSVSREKKERFSLILESASTNQTSMYLCASSLTRLEQYFGPGTRLTVT.

J is TRBJ1-3 and V is TRBV5-1; D possibly corresponds to TRBD1 (5 bases). V gave up 3 bases and J gave up 0 bases, with 7 bases separating them. Germline values: CDR1 SGHRS, CDR2 YFSETQ. The CDR3 consists of 14 residues. The CDR3 DNA reads TGCGCCAGCAGCTCGGACACCTCTGGAAACACCATATATTTT. Translating gives CASSSDTSGNTIYF.

CDR3 nucleotides: TGCGCCAGCAGCGCGGACAGGGGAAACACCGGGGAGCTGTTTTTT. It yields the protein CASSADRGNTGELFF. The rearrangement links TRBV5-1 to TRBJ2-2; TRBD1 matches 9 bases. The trim removed 4 bases at V and 2 bases at J, leaving 3 bases unmatched. The CDR3 has 15 amino acids. CDR1 SGHRS and CDR2 YFSETQ come from the germline V gene.

The CDR3 region has the DNA TGCAGCGTTTCACCTCTAGCGGGAGGCACAGATACGCAGTATTTT. It translates to CSVSPLAGGTDTQYF. The J gene is TRBJ2-3, the V gene TRBV29-1, with 10 bases fitting TRBD2. Germline CDR1 and CDR2: SQVTM and ANQGSEA. The V gene end was trimmed by 5 bases and the J gene end by 1 base; junction bases not matched to a gene: 6. This CDR3 spans 15 amino acids.

A note on this clone: The identical CDR3 is also encoded by other nucleotide sequences in the sample. The rearrangement links TRBV18 to TRBJ1-1; D is uncertain. V was pared by 3 bases and J by 2 bases, with 10 bases between. Germline loops: CDR1 KGHSH, CDR2 LQKENI. The CDR3 is 14 amino acids. The CDR3 region has the DNA TGTGCCAGCTCACCGCTCGGAGGAAACACTGAAGCTTTCTTT. As protein: CASSPLGGNTEAFF.

In this sample, this clone turned up a few times. The chain links TRBV7-2 to TRBJ2-2; possibly TRBD1 for D (5 bases). This CDR3 spans 14 amino acids. CDR1 SGHTA and CDR2 FQGNSA come from the germline V gene. Trimming cost V 2 bases and J 3 bases, with 7 bases left between them. CDR3 in DNA: TGTGCCAGCAGCTTAAGCAGGGACACCGGGGAGCTGTTTTTT. Protein: CASSLSRDTGELFF.

This clone has only a few counts. The chain has TRBV27 and TRBJ2-3; a possible D gene is TRBD2 (6 bases). Trimming shortened V by 7 bases and J by 4 bases, and 15 bases separated the two germline ends. Germline V gives CDR1 MNHEY, CDR2 SMNVEV (reference sequence). This CDR3 contains 14 residues. Here the CDR3 DNA reads TGTGCCAGCAATCTACGGGAGACTTCAGATACGCAGTATTTT. Translated: CASNLRETSDTQYF.

The CDR3 DNA is TGTGCCAGCAGTGAAGGAGGAATAGATACGCAGTATTTT. Translation: CASSEGGIDTQYF. The rearrangement links TRBV6-1 to TRBJ2-3, with unresolved D. Trimming took 1 base from V and 5 from J, leaving 7 bases between them. The CDR3 totals 13 residues. In germline, CDR1 is MNHNS, CDR2 SASEGT.